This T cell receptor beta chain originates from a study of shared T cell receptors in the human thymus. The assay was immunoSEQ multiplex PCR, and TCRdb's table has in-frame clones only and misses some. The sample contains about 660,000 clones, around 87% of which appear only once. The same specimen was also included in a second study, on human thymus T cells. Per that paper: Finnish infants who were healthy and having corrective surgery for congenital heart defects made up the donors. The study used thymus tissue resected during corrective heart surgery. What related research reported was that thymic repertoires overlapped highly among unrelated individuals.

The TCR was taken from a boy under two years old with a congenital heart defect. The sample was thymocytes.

CDR3 sequence (DNA): TGTGCCCAGTCTCGTGACAGGGGTTACGAGCAGTACTTC. Translating gives CAQSRDRGYEQYF. This chain joins TRBV28 and TRBJ2-7; the match to TRBD1 covers 8 bases. V lost 11 bases and J lost 4; bases outside the gene matches: 10. CDR1 is MDHEN and CDR2 is SYDVKM in the germline V gene. This CDR3 comprises 13 residues.